Following are 6 T cell receptor beta chains from one sample sequenced in a study of blood T cells in healthy people across ages. PCR was performed a second time for 7 to 11 cycles using a sample-barcoded 5' primer and a J-beta primer mix. TCRdb recomputed calls from the 5' RACE reads with MiXCR, one row per CDR3 protein. The repertoire holds roughly 1,500,000 distinct CDR3 sequences, with 40% to 50% as singletons. The sample was blood. These receptors came from a woman younger than 30 in good health.

The chain's CDR3 is CASSRNPGQVGKLFF. DNA of the CDR3: TGTGCCAGCAGTCGCAACCCGGGACAGGTTGGAAAACTGTTTTTT. The chain recombines TRBV6-5 with TRBJ1-4; 8 bases are shared with TRBD1. J was trimmed by 10 bases and V by 5 bases; bases with no gene match: 12. This CDR3 contains 15 residues. In germline, CDR1 is MNHEY, CDR2 SVGAGI.

This clonotype was detected only a few times. The chain carries TRBV6-5 and TRBJ2-7, with D possibly matching TRBD1 (6 bases). The germline V gene encodes CDR1 MNHEY and CDR2 SVGAGI. V shed 8 bases and J shed 0 bases, with 14 bases lying between them. The CDR3 has 14 residues. CDR3 residues: CASSQGRYSYEQYF. The CDR3 region has the DNA TGTGCCAGCTCCCAGGGGCGCTACTCCTACGAGCAGTACTTC.

The chain couples TRBV14 to TRBJ2-1; 11 nucleotides agree with TRBD2. In germline, CDR1 is SGHDN, CDR2 FVKESK. This CDR3 region has 20 residues. V trimming: 0 bases; J trimming: 11 bases; junction bases outside the gene matches: 21. The DNA of the CDR3 is TGTGCCAGCAGCCAAGAAGCGGTAATCCTAGCGGGGGGAACACAATCGAAGCAGTTCTTC. Translating it yields CASSQEAVILAGGTQSKQFF.

The rearrangement uses TRBV9 and TRBJ2-5, with 8 nucleotides matching TRBD2. Unmatched junction bases numbered 10, after V lost 0 bases and J lost 3 bases. The CDR3 extends over 17 amino acids. The germline gives CDR1 SGDLS, CDR2 YYNGEE. The CDR3: CASSVDGGLGIEETQYF. DNA of the CDR3: TGTGCCAGCAGCGTAGATGGGGGACTAGGAATAGAAGAGACCCAGTACTTC.

This clonotype was detected a few times. The chain links TRBV11-2 to TRBJ2-1; TRBD2 matches 9 bases. CDR1 and CDR2 from the germline V gene are SGHAT and FQNNGV. Trimming at V came to 1 base and at J to 8 bases, leaving 3 bases not matched to a gene. This CDR3 is 14 amino acids long. CDR3: CASSLGGTSYEQFF. For the CDR3, the DNA is TGTGCCAGCAGCTTAGGTGGGACTAGCTATGAGCAGTTCTTC. Variable domain in full (rest from reference TRBV11-2 and TRBJ2-1): EAGVAQSPRYKIIEKRQSVAFWCNPISGHATLYWYQQILGQGPKLLIQFQNNGVVDDSQLPKDRFSAERLKGVDSTLKIQPAKLEDSAVYLCASSLGGTSYEQFFGPGTRLTVL.

There are a few counts of this clonotype. V is TRBV12-3 or TRBV12-4 and J is TRBJ2-1; 12 bases are shared with TRBD1. The CDR3 runs to 21 residues. J was trimmed by 6 bases and V by 3 bases; bases with no gene match: 21. DNA for the CDR3: TGTGCCAGCAGTTTCGGTATTAGGGACAGGGGGCCCCGCGGAAGTTTCAATGAGCAGTTCTTC. It codes for CASSFGIRDRGPRGSFNEQFF.